The clone carrying this T cell receptor beta chain was seen more than once but under ten times. The antigen is undetermined. A much larger clonotype is one base distant, so this may be a read error. The sample is drawn from a study of blood T cells in healthy people across ages. Study-level points and caveats: Whereas aged donors had fewer naive CD4+ cells, long-lived donors had more of them and higher diversity.

Then a second PCR, running about 6 to 11 cycles, was carried out with a sample-barcoded 5' primer and a J-beta primer mix. TCRdb independently ran MiXCR on the 5' RACE reads; one entry per CDR3 protein. The table records roughly 700,000 distinct CDR3 sequences, roughly 32% of them present only once. There are 11 residues in the CDR3. Per the germline V gene, CDR1 is DFQATT and CDR2 is SNEGSKA (reference sequence). Each donor was a healthy Caucasian individual from Russia, aged roughly 6 to 100. The sequence came from an elderly woman in good health. J is TRBJ2-1 and V is TRBV20-1, with D possibly matching TRBD1 (5 bases). Sequenced material: blood. CDR3 DNA: TGCAGGGCTAGAAAAGGGGATAGGCAGTTCTTC. Protein: CRARKGDRQFF.